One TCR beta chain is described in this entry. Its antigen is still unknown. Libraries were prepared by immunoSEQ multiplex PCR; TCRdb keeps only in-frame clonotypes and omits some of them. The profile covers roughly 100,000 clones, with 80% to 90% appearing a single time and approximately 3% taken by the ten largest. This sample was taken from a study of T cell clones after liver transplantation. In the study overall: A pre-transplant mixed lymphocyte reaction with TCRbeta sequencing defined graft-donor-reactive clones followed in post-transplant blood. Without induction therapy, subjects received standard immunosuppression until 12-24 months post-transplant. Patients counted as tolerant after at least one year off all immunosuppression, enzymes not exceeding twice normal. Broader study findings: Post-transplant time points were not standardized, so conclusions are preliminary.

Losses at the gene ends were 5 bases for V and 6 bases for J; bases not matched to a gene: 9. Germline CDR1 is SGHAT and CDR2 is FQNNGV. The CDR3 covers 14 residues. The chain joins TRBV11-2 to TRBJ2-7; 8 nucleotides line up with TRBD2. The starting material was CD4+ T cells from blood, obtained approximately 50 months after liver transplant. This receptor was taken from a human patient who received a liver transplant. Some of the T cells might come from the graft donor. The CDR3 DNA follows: TGTGCCAGCAGCGACGGGACTAGACGGGTCGAGCAGTACTTC. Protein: CASSDGTRRVEQYF.